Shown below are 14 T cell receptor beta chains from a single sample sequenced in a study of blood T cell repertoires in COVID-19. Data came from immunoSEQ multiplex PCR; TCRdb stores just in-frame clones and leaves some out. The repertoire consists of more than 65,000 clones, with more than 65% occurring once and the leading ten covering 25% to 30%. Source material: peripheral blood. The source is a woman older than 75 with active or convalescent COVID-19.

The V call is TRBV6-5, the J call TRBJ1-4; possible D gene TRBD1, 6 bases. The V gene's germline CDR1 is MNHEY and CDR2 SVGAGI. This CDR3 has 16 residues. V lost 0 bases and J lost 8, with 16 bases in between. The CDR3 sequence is CASSYSFRGAGEKLFF. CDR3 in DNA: TGTGCCAGCAGTTACTCGTTCCGGGGGGCGGGAGAAAAACTGTTTTTT.

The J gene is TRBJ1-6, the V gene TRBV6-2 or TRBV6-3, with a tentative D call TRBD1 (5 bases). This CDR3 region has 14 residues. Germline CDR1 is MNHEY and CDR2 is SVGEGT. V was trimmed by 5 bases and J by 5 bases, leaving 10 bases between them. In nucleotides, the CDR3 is TGTGCCAGCAGTATCGCCAGGGATAATTCACCCCTCCACTTT. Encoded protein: CASSIARDNSPLHF.

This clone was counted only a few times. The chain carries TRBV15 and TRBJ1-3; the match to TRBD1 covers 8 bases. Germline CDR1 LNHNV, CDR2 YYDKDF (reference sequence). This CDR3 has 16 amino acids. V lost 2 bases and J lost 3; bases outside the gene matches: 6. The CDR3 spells CATSRRGTGGGNTIYF. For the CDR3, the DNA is TGTGCCACCAGCAGACGAGGGACAGGCGGTGGAAACACCATATATTTT.

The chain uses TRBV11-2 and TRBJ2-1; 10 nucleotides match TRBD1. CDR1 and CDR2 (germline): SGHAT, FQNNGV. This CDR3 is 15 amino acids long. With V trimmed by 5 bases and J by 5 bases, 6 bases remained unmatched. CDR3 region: CASSLQGTGDNEQFF. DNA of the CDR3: TGTGCCAGCAGCCTCCAGGGGACAGGGGACAATGAGCAGTTCTTC.

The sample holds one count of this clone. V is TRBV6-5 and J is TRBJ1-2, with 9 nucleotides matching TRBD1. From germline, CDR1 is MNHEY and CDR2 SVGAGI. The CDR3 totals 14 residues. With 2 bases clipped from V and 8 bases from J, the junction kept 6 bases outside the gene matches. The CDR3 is CASSYRGTGSGYTF. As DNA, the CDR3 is TGTGCCAGCAGTTACCGTGGGACAGGGTCCGGCTACACCTTC.

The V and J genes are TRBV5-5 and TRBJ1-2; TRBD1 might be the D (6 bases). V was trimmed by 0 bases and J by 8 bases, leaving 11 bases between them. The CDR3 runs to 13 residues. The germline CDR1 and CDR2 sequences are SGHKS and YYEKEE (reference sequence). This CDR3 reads CASSLGGGEGYTF. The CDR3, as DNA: TGTGCCAGCAGCTTGGGAGGGGGTGAAGGCTACACCTTC. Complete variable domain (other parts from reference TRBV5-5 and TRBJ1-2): DAGVTQSPTHLIKTRGQQVTLRCSPISGHKSVSWYQQVLGQGPQFIFQYYEKEERGRGNFPDRFSARQFPNYSSELNVNALLLGDSALYLCASSLGGGEGYTFGSGTRLTVV.

The CDR3 DNA sequence: TGTGCCAGCAGCCCAGACCGGGGCGGGGGGGCAGATACGCAGTATTTT. Amino acid sequence: CASSPDRGGGADTQYF. The chain combines TRBV7-2 with TRBJ2-3; 9 bases align to TRBD2. CDR1 is SGHTA and CDR2 is FQGNSA in the germline V gene. The CDR3 has 16 residues. V shed 5 bases, J shed 4 bases, and the junction held 10 bases outside the gene matches.

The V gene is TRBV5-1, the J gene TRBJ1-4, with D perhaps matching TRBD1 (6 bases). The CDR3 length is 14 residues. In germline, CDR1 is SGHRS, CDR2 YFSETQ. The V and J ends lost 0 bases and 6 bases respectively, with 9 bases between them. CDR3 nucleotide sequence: TGCGCCAGCAGCTTGGGGGGGCCGGATGAAAAACTGTTTTTT. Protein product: CASSLGGPDEKLFF.

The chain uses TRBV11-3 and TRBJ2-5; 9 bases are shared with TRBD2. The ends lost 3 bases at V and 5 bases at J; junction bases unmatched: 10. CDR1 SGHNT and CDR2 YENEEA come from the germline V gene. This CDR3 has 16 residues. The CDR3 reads CASSFGLRGGDETQYF. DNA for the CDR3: TGTGCCAGCAGCTTCGGACTTCGCGGGGGGGACGAGACCCAGTACTTC.

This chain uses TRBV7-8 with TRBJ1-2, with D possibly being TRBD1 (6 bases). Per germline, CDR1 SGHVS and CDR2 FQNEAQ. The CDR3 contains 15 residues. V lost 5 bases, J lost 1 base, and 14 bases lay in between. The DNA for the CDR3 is TGTGCCAGCAGCAAACAGGGAACGCTTAACTATGGCTACACCTTC. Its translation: CASSKQGTLNYGYTF.

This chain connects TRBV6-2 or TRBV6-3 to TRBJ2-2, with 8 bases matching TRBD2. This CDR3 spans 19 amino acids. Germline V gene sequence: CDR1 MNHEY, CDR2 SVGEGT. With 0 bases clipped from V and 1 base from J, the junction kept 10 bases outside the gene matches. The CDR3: CASSYSTVGGARNTGELFF. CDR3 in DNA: TGTGCCAGCAGTTACTCGACGGTCGGGGGGGCGAGGAACACCGGGGAGCTGTTTTTT.

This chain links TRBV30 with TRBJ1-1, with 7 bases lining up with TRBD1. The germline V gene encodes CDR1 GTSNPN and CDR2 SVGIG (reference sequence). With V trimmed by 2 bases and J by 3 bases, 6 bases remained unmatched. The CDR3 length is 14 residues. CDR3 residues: CAWSHTGDYTEAFF. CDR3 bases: TGTGCCTGGAGTCACACAGGGGATTACACTGAAGCTTTCTTT.

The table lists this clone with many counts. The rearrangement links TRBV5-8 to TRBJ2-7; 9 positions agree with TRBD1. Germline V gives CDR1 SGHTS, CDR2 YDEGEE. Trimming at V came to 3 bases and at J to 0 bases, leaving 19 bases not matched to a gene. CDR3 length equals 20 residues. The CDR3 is CASSYHPGQGYSKLSYEQYF. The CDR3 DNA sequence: TGTGCCAGCAGCTACCACCCGGGACAGGGATATTCAAAGCTCTCCTACGAGCAGTACTTC. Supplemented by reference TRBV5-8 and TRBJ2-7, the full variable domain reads EAGVTQSPTHLIKTRGQQATLRCSPISGHTSVYWYQQALGLGLQFLLWYDEGEERNRGNFPPRFSGRQFPNYSSELNVNALELEDSALYLCASSYHPGQGYSKLSYEQYFGPGTRLTVT.

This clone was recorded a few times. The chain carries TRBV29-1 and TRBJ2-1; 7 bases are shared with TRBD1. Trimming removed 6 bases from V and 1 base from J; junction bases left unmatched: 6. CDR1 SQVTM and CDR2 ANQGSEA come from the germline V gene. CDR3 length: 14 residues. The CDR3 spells CSVQGSGSYNEQFF. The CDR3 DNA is TGCAGCGTACAGGGGTCAGGGTCCTACAATGAGCAGTTCTTC.